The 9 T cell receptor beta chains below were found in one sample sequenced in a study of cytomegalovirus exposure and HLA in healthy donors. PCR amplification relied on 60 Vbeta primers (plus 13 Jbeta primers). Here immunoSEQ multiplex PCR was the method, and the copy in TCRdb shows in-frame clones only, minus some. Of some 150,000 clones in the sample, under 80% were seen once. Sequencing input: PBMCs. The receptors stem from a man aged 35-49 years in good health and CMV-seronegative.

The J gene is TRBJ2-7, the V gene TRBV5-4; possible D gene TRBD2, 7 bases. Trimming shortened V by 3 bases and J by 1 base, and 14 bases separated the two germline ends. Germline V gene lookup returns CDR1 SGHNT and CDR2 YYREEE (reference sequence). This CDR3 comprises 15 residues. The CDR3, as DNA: TGTGCCAGCAGCTCGGGGGGCCCAGGGTCCTACGAGCAGTACTTC. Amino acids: CASSSGGPGSYEQYF. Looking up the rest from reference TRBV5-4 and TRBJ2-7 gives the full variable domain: ETGVTQSPTHLIKTRGQQVTLRCSSQSGHNTVSWYQQALGQGPQFIFQYYREEENGRGNFPPRFSGLQFPNYSSELNVNALELDDSALYLCASSSGGPGSYEQYFGPGTRLTVT.

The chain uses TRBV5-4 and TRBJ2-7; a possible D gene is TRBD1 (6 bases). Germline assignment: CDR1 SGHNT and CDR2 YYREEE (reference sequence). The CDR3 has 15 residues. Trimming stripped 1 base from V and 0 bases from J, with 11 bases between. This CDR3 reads CASSLPGQLSYEQYF. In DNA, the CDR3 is TGTGCCAGCAGCTTGCCGGGACAACTCTCCTACGAGCAGTACTTC.

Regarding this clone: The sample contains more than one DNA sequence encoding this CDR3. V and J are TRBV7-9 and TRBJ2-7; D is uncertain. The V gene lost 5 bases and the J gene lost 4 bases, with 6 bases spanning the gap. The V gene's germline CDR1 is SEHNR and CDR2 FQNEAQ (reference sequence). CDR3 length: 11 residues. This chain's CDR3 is CASSPSYEQYF. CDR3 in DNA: TGTGCCAGCAGCCCGAGTTACGAGCAGTACTTC.

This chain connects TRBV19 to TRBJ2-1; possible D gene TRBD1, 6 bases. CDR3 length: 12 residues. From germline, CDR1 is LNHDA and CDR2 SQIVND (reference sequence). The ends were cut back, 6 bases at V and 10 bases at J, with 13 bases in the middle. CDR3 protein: CASSIQGGEQFF. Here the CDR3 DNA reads TGTGCCAGTAGCATACAGGGTGGGGAGCAGTTCTTC.

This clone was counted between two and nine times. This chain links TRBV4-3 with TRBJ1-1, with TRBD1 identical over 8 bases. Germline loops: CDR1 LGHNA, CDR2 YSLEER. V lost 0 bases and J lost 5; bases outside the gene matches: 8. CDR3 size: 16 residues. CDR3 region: CASSQEIGQGETEAFF. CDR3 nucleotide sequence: TGCGCCAGCAGCCAAGAAATTGGACAGGGTGAGACTGAAGCTTTCTTT.

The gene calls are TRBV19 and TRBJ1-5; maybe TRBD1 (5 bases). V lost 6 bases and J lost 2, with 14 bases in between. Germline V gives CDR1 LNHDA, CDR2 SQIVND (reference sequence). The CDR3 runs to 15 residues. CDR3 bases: TGTGCCAGTAGGTTACAGGATTTTGGCAATCAGCCCCAGCATTTT. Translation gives CASRLQDFGNQPQHF.

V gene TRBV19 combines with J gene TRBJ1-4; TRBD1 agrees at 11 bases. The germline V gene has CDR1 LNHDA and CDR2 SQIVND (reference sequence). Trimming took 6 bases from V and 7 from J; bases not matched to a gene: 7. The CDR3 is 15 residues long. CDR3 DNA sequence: TGTGCCAGTAGCCGACGGACAGGGGGCTCTGAAAAACTGTTTTTT. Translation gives CASSRRTGGSEKLFF.

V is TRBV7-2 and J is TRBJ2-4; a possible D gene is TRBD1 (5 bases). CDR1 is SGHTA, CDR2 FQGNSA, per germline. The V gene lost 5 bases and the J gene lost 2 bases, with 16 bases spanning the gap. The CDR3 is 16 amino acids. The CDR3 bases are TGTGCCAGCAGCCCACAGTGGCAGGGATCCAAAAACATTCAGTACTTC. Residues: CASSPQWQGSKNIQYF.

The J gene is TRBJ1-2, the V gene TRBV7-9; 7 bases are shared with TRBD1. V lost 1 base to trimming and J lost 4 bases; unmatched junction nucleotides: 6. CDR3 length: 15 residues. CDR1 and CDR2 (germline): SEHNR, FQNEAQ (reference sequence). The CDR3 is CASSLEGGPLYGYTF. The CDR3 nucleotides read TGTGCCAGCAGCTTAGAAGGGGGCCCCCTCTATGGCTACACCTTC.